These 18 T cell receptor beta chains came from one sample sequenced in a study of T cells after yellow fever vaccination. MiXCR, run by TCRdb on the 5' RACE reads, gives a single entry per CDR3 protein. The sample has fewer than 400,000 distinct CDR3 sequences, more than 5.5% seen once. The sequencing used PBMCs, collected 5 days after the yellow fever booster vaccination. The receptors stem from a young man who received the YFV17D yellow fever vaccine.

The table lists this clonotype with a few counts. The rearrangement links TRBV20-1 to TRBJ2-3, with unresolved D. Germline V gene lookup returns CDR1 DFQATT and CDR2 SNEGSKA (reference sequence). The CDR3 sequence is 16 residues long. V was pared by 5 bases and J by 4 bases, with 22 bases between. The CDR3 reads CSAASPKDQYSDTQYF. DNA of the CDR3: TGCAGTGCTGCATCCCCGAAGGACCAATATTCAGATACGCAGTATTTT.

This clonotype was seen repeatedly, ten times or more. This chain's CDR3 is CATHRGNIAADTQYF. CDR3 DNA sequence: TGTGCCACCCACCGTGGGAACATAGCGGCAGATACGCAGTATTTT. This chain connects TRBV7-2 to TRBJ2-3; D may be TRBD2 (6 bases). The germline V and J ends were trimmed by 10 bases and 4 bases, with 21 bases remaining between them. This CDR3 has 15 amino acids. Germline V CDR1 and CDR2: SGHTA, FQGNSA. The full variable domain, with the rest looked up from reference TRBV7-2 and TRBJ2-3, is GAGVSQSPSNKVTEKGKDVELRCDPISGHTALYWYRQSLGQGLEFLIYFQGNSAPDKSGLPSDRFSAERTGGSVSTLTIQRTQQEDSAVYLCATHRGNIAADTQYFGPGTRLTVL.

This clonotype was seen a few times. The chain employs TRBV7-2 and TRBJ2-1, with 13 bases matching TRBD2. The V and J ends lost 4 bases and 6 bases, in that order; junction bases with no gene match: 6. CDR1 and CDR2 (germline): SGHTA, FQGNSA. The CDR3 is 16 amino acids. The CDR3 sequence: CASSSVGLAGVNEQFF. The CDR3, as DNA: TGTGCCAGCAGCTCTGTTGGACTAGCGGGAGTCAATGAGCAGTTCTTC.

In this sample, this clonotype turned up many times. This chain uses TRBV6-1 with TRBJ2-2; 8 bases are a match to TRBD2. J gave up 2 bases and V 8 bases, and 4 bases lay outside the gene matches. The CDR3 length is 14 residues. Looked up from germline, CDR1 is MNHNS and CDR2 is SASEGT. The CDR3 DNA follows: TGTGCCAGCGGGGCGGGGGGAAACACCGGGGAGCTGTTTTTT. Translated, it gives CASGAGGNTGELFF.

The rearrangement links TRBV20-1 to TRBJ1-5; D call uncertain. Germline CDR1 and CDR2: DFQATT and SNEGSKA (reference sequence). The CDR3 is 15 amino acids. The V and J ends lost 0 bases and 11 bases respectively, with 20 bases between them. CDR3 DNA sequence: TGCAGTGCTAGAGATCTTGGAGGAGGAACCATGACCCAGCATTTT. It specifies CSARDLGGGTMTQHF.

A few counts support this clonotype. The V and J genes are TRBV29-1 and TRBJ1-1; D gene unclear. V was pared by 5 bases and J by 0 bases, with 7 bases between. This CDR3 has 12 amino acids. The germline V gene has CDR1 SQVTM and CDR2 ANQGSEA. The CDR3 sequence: CSVCSLNTEAFF. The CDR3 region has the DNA TGCAGCGTTTGTTCGTTGAACACTGAAGCTTTCTTT. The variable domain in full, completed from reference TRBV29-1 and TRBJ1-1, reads SAVISQKPSRDICQRGTSLTIQCQVDSQVTMMFWYRQQPGQSLTLIATANQGSEATYESGFVIDKFPISRPNLTFSTLTVSNMSPEDSSIYLCSVCSLNTEAFFGQGTRLTVV.

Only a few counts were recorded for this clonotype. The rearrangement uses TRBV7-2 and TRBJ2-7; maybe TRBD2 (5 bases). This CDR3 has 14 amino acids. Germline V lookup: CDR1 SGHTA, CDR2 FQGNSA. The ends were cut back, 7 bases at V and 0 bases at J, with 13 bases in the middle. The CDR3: CASTAAGSSYEQYF. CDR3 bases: TGTGCCAGCACCGCCGCGGGTAGCTCCTACGAGCAGTACTTC.

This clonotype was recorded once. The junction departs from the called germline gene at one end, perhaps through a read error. This CDR3 reads CCARDAGTPSYNEQFF. The CDR3 nucleotides read TGCTGTGCTAGAGATGCCGGGACACCCTCCTACAATGAGCAGTTCTTC. This chain links TRBV20-1 with TRBJ2-1; perhaps TRBD1 as D (6 bases). The CDR3 is made up of 16 amino acids. Germline lookup yields CDR1 DFQATT and CDR2 SNEGSKA (reference sequence).

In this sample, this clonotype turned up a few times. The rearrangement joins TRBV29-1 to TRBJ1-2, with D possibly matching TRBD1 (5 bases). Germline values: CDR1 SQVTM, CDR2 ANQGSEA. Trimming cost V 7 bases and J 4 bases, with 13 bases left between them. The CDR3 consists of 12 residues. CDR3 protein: CSAGQGGYGYTF. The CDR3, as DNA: TGCAGCGCGGGTCAGGGCGGCTATGGCTACACCTTC.

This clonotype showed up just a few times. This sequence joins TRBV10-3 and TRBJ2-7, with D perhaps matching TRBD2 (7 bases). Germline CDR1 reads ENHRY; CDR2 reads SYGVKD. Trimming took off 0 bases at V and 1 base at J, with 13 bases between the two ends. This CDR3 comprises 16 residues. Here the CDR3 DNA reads TGTGCCATCAGTGAGTCGGGGGGGACAAAGTCCTACGAGCAGTACTTC. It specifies CAISESGGTKSYEQYF.

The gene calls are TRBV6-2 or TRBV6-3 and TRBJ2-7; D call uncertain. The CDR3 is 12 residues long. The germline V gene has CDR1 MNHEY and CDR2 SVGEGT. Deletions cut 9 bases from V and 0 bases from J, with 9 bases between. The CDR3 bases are TGTGCCAGTTCCGACATCTCCTACGAGCAGTACTTC. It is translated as CASSDISYEQYF.

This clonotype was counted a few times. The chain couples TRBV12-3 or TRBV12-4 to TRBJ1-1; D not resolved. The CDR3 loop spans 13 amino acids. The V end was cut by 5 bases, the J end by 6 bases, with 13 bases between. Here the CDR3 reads CASSTALVAEAFF. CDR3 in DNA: TGTGCCAGCAGTACAGCCTTGGTGGCTGAAGCTTTCTTT.

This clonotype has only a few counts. CDR3 sequence reads: CAWGQGGSGNTIYF. CDR3 in DNA: TGTGCCTGGGGACAGGGTGGCTCTGGAAACACCATATATTTT. V usage is TRBV30 and J usage is TRBJ1-3, with 8 bases matching TRBD1. Trimming removed 5 bases from V and 0 bases from J; junction bases left unmatched: 3. Germline loops: CDR1 GTSNPN, CDR2 SVGIG (reference sequence). This CDR3 comprises 14 residues.

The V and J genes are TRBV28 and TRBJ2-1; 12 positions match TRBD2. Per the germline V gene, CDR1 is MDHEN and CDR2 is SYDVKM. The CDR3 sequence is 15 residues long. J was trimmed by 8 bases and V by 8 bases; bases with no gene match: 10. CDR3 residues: CASPPSGRGVDEQFF. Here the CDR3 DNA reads TGTGCCAGCCCTCCTAGCGGGAGGGGTGTGGATGAGCAGTTCTTC. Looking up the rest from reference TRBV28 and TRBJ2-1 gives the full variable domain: DVKVTQSSRYLVKRTGEKVFLECVQDMDHENMFWYRQDPGLGLRLIYFSYDVKMKEKGDIPEGYSVSREKKERFSLILESASTNQTSMYLCASPPSGRGVDEQFFGPGTRLTVL.

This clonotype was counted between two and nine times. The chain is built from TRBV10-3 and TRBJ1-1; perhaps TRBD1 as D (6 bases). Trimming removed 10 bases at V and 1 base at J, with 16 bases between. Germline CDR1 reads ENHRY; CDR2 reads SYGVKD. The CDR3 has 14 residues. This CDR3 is CATAGAQANTEAFF. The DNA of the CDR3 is TGTGCCACCGCAGGGGCGCAAGCGAACACTGAAGCTTTCTTT.

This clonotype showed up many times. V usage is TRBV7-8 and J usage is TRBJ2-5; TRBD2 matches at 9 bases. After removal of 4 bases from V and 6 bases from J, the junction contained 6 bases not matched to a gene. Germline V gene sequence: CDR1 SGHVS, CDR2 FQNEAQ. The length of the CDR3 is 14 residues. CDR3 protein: CASSYLAGIQTQYF. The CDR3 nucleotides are TGTGCCAGCAGCTACCTAGCGGGGATACAGACCCAGTACTTC.

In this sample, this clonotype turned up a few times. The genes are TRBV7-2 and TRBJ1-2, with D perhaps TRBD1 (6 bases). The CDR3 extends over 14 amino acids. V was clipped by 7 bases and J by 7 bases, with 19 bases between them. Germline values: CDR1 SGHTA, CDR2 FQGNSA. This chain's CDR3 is CASTPDRDTGGYTF. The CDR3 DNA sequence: TGTGCCAGCACCCCAGATCGGGACACTGGTGGCTACACCTTC.

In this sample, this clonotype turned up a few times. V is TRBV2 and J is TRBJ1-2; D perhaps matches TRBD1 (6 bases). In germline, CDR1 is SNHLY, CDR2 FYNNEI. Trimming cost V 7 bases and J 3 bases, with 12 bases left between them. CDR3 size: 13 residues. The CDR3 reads CASIGTPDYGYTF. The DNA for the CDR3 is TGTGCCAGCATCGGGACACCAGACTATGGCTACACCTTC.